Below, 9 T cell receptor beta chains from the same sample are listed, as sequenced in a study of T cells after yellow fever vaccination. From the 5' RACE reads, TCRdb called clonotypes with MiXCR, one entry per CDR3 protein. The table shows around 340,000 distinct CDR3 sequences, with about 12% occurring only once. The sample was CD4+ T cells sorted from PBMCs, taken 15 days after the yellow fever booster vaccination. The receptors here all came from a man younger than 35 who received the YFV17D yellow fever vaccine.

The chain employs TRBV7-6 and TRBJ2-1, with 10 positions matching TRBD1. J gave up 3 bases and V 10 bases, and 3 bases lay outside the gene matches. Looked up from germline, CDR1 is SGHVS and CDR2 is FNYEAQ. This CDR3 is 13 amino acids long. DNA of the CDR3: TGTGCCACCGGGGACAGGGGCTACAATGAGCAGTTCTTC. Encoded protein: CATGDRGYNEQFF.

The rearrangement links TRBV6-2 or TRBV6-3 to TRBJ1-1, with D unclear. Germline lookup yields CDR1 MNHEY and CDR2 SVGEGT. V dropped 2 bases and J dropped 2 bases, with 6 bases sitting between them. This CDR3 region has 13 residues. CDR3 sequence (DNA): TGTGCCAGCAGTTACGCGCCCAACACTGAAGCTTTCTTT. This codes for CASSYAPNTEAFF.

The J gene is TRBJ1-1, the V gene TRBV5-6; 7 bases match TRBD1. Germline loops: CDR1 SGHDT, CDR2 YYEEEE. Trimming at V came to 0 bases and at J to 3 bases, leaving 2 bases not matched to a gene. The CDR3 consists of 14 residues. The CDR3 sequence: CASSLVQGYTEAFF. The CDR3 region has the DNA TGTGCCAGCAGCTTGGTACAGGGGTACACTGAAGCTTTCTTT.

V is TRBV2 and J is TRBJ2-7; no clear D gene. V was cut by 9 bases and J by 1 base, with 16 bases left in between. Germline V gives CDR1 SNHLY, CDR2 FYNNEI. The CDR3 totals 14 residues. The CDR3 bases are TGTGCCAGTAATAGGAACGGGCAGTCCTACGAGCAGTACTTC. This gives the protein CASNRNGQSYEQYF.

This clonotype showed up just a few times. This sequence joins TRBV4-1 and TRBJ2-1, with D perhaps matching TRBD1 (5 bases). Germline lookup yields CDR1 MGHRA and CDR2 YSYEKL. V gave up 4 bases and J gave up 0 bases, with 16 bases separating them. The CDR3 is made up of 17 amino acids. The CDR3 DNA follows: TGCGCCAGCAGCCGCCTGGGGCAGGTGAGCTCCTACAATGAGCAGTTCTTC. It codes for CASSRLGQVSSYNEQFF.

This clonotype appeared a few times. The chain carries TRBV29-1 and TRBJ2-6; maybe TRBD1 (6 bases). Germline CDR1 SQVTM, CDR2 ANQGSEA. This CDR3 contains 17 residues. V lost 0 bases to trimming and J lost 2 bases, with 14 bases between them. CDR3 coding DNA: TGCAGCGTTGAAGAGTGGGCAGGGGTAGCTGGGGCCAACGTCCTGACTTTC. This encodes CSVEEWAGVAGANVLTF.

This clonotype was counted only a few times. This chain uses TRBV29-1 with TRBJ2-2; possibly TRBD1 for D (5 bases). The CDR3 consists of 13 residues. Between the trimmed V and J ends, which lost 3 bases and 3 bases, there was a span of 8 bases. Germline assignment: CDR1 SQVTM and CDR2 ANQGSEA. In DNA, the CDR3 is TGCAGCGTTGAGGGGCTCTACACCGGGGAGCTGTTTTTT. Protein sequence: CSVEGLYTGELFF.

The genes are TRBV5-6 and TRBJ1-5, with D unclear. Trimming took off 3 bases at V and 1 base at J, with 8 bases between the two ends. Germline loops: CDR1 SGHDT, CDR2 YYEEEE. The CDR3 contains 14 residues. Here the CDR3 reads CASSSLVSNQPQHF. The CDR3 region has the DNA TGTGCCAGCAGCTCGCTGGTAAGCAATCAGCCCCAGCATTTT.

This clonotype was counted only a few times. This chain joins TRBV6-2 or TRBV6-3 and TRBJ2-7; 13 bases map to TRBD2. The V segment lost 6 bases and the J segment 0 bases; nucleotides outside the gene matches: 8. This CDR3 has 17 residues. CDR1 and CDR2 from the germline V gene are MNHEY and SVGEGT. The CDR3, as DNA: TGTGCCAGCAGCCGACTAGCGGGGGGCCGTGACTCCTACGAGCAGTACTTC. It encodes CASSRLAGGRDSYEQYF.